These 11 T cell receptor beta chains were all obtained from the same sample, sequenced in a study of CD8+CD57+ T cells in acquired aplastic anemia. Both TCR beta VDJ combination and CDR3 sequence profiling were carried out. Genomic DNA was the template for this profiling. TCRdb ran MiXCR on the reads and lists one entry per CDR3 protein. The table includes under 350,000 distinct CDR3 sequences, approximately 56% detected once. What was sequenced was sorted CD4+, CD8+, or CD8+CD57+ T cells (not recorded which) from PBMCs. These receptors were obtained from a human donor with severe aplastic anemia or a healthy control (not recorded which).

At least ten counts were recorded for this clonotype. The chain carries TRBV28 and TRBJ1-6; 10 bases align to TRBD1. V gave up 4 bases and J gave up 10 bases; unmatched junction bases: 7. The CDR3 runs to 15 residues. CDR1 is MDHEN and CDR2 is SYDVKM in the germline V gene. CDR3 bases: TGTGCCAGCAGTTCGGGACAGGGGCTGGGATCACCCCTCCACTTT. Amino acid sequence: CASSSGQGLGSPLHF.

V usage is TRBV29-1 and J usage is TRBJ1-5; D gene uncertain. The CDR3 loop spans 13 amino acids. Germline CDR1 is SQVTM and CDR2 is ANQGSEA. V was pared by 6 bases and J by 5 bases, with 14 bases between. CDR3 nucleotide sequence: TGCAGCGTCCTTGTGGGGAGCGATCAGCCCCAGCATTTT. This translates into CSVLVGSDQPQHF.

J is TRBJ1-2 and V is TRBV5-4; 10 bases line up with TRBD1. V lost 5 bases and J lost 6; bases outside the gene matches: 10. The CDR3 consists of 15 residues. The V gene's germline CDR1 is SGHNT and CDR2 YYREEE (reference sequence). Here the CDR3 DNA reads TGTGCCAGCAGTAATCCCGGGACAGGGGATAATGGCTACACCTTC. Protein product: CASSNPGTGDNGYTF.

Note on this clonotype: One end of the junction varies from germline; a read error may be responsible. This sequence joins TRBV9 and TRBJ1-5; TRBD1 is a possible D gene (5 bases). Germline lookup yields CDR1 SGDLS and CDR2 YYNGEE. The CDR3 runs to 13 residues. This CDR3 is CASGGVSDQPQHF. In DNA form, the CDR3 reads TGTGCCAGCGGGGGGGTTAGCGATCAGCCCCAGCATTTT.

The chain has TRBV10-3 and TRBJ2-1, with TRBD1 identical over 8 bases. CDR3 length equals 16 residues. CDR1 ENHRY and CDR2 SYGVKD come from the germline V gene. The junction had 15 bases not matched to a gene; V was cut back by 5 bases and J by 9 bases. CDR3 loop: CAISKEARGQVGEQFF. The DNA for the CDR3 is TGTGCCATCAGTAAGGAAGCCAGGGGGCAAGTTGGTGAGCAGTTCTTC.

In the case of this clonotype: Relative to the germline gene, one junction end is altered; a read error may explain this. The V gene is TRBV19, the J gene TRBJ2-4; D gene unclear. Germline V gene data show CDR1 as LNHDA and CDR2 as SQIVND (reference sequence). The CDR3 sequence is 13 residues long. Written as DNA, the CDR3 is TGTGCTAGTAACCTGGCCGTCACAAACATTCAGTACTTC. Encoded protein: CASNLAVTNIQYF.

The count of this clonotype is one. V usage is TRBV20-1 and J usage is TRBJ2-3; 8 bases match TRBD2. In germline, CDR1 is DFQATT, CDR2 SNEGSKA (reference sequence). The CDR3 loop spans 15 amino acids. The ends lost 3 bases at V and 0 bases at J; junction bases unmatched: 5. DNA for the CDR3: TGCAGTGCTAGCGGGGGGGCCGCCAGCACAGATACGCAGTATTTT. Its protein is CSASGGAASTDTQYF.

The chain links TRBV19 to TRBJ1-1; 7 bases are a match to TRBD1. The CDR3 is made up of 15 amino acids. J gave up 0 bases and V 8 bases, and 9 bases lay outside the gene matches. Germline assignment: CDR1 LNHDA and CDR2 SQIVND (reference sequence). The CDR3 region has the DNA TGTGCCAGTCTGGGACAGCCCTTCATGAACACTGAAGCTTTCTTT. Its protein is CASLGQPFMNTEAFF.

This clonotype was seen many times. This chain uses TRBV24-1 with TRBJ2-3, with 12 bases aligning to TRBD2. The CDR3 covers 16 residues. V lost 4 bases, J lost 4 bases, and 5 bases stayed unmatched. Germline-derived CDR1 and CDR2 are KGHDR and SFDVKD. CDR3 nucleotide sequence: TGTGCCACCAGTGACGCGACTAGCGGGGGTGCAGATACGCAGTATTTT. The encoded protein is CATSDATSGGADTQYF.

The CDR3 loop is CASSTGGTASYEQYF. The CDR3, as DNA: TGTGCCAGCAGCACCGGGGGGACAGCATCCTACGAGCAGTACTTC. The chain recombines TRBV9 with TRBJ2-7; D may correspond to TRBD1 or TRBD2 (7 bases each). CDR1 is SGDLS, CDR2 YYNGEE, per germline. The CDR3 covers 15 residues. V lost 4 bases, J lost 1 base, and 15 bases lay in between.

The chain has TRBV6-5 and TRBJ1-1; D is unresolved. Deletions cut 6 bases from V and 4 bases from J, with 18 bases between. Germline V gives CDR1 MNHEY, CDR2 SVGAGI. This CDR3 region has 15 residues. This CDR3 is CASRERFGSRTEAFF. CDR3 DNA: TGTGCCAGCAGGGAGCGATTCGGAAGCCGCACTGAAGCTTTCTTT.